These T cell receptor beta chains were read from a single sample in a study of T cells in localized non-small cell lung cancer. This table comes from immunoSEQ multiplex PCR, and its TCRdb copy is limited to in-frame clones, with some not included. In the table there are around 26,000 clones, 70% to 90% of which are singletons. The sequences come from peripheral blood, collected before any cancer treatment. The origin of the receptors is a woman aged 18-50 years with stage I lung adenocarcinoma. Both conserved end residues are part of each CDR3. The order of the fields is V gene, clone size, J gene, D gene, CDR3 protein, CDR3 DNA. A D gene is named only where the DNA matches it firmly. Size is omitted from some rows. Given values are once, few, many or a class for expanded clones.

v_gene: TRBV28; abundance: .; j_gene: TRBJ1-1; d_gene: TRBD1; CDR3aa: CASRKTGVRTEAFF; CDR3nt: TGTGCCAGCCGCAAAACAGGGGTAAGAACTGAAGCTTTCTTT
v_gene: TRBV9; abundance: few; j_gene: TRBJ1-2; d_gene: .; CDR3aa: CASSLGAGHYTF; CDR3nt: TGTGCCAGCAGCCTCGGGGCAGGACACTACACCTTC
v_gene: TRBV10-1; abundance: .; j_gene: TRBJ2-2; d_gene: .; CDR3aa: CASSANEDTGELFF; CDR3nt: TGCGCCAGCAGCGCCAATGAGGATACCGGGGAGCTGTTTTTT
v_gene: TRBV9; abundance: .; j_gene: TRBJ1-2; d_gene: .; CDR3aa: CASSVAVGSYGYTF; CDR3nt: TGTGCCAGCAGCGTAGCCGTTGGAAGTTATGGCTACACCTTC
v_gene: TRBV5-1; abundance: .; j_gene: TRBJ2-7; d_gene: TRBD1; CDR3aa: CASSEGDSPYEQYF; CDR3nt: TGCGCCAGCAGCGAAGGGGACAGTCCCTACGAGCAGTACTTC
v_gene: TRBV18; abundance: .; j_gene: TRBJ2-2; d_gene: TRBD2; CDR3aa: CASSPWRETPAGELFF; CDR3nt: TGTGCCAGCTCACCATGGCGGGAGACCCCGGCCGGGGAGCTGTTTTTT
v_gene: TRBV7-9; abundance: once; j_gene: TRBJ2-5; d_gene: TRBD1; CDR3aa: CASSLPRTGSQETQYF; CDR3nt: TGTGCCAGCAGCCTGCCCCGGACAGGGTCGCAAGAGACCCAGTACTTC
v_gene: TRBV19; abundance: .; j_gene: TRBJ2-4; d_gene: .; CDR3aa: CASSRVNIQYF; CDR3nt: TGTGCCAGTAGCAGGGTAAACATTCAGTACTTC
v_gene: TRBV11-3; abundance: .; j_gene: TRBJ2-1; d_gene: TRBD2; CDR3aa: CASSFGMTSGVYNEQFF; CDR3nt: TGTGCCAGCAGCTTTGGGATGACTAGCGGAGTATACAATGAGCAGTTCTTC
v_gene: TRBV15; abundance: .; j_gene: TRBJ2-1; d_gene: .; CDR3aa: CATSRVLGVNEQFF; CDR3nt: TGTGCCACCAGCAGAGTCTTGGGGGTCAATGAGCAGTTCTTC
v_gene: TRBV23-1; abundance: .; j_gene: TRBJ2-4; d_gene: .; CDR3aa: CASRQGRVNIQYF; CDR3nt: TGCGCCAGCAGGCAGGGGAGGGTAAACATTCAGTACTTC
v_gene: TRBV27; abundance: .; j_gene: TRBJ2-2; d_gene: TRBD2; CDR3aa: CASRGTSRFGELFF; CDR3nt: TGTGCCAGCAGAGGGACTAGTAGGTTCGGGGAGCTGTTTTTT
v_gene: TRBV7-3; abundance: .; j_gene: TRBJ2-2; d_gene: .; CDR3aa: CASSYSANTGELFF; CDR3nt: TGTGCCAGCAGCTACAGCGCGAACACCGGGGAGCTGTTTTTT
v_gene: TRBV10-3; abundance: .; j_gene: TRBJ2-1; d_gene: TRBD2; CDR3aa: CAIRALAGEGTEQFF; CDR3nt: TGTGCCATCAGAGCCCTGGCGGGAGAAGGCACTGAGCAGTTCTTC
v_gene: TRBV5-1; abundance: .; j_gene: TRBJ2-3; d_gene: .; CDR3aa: CASSLLGDGADTQYF; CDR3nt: TGCGCCAGCAGCTTGTTAGGGGACGGAGCGGATACGCAGTATTTT
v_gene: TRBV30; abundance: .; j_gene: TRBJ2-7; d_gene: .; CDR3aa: CAGYYSHEQYF; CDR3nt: TGTGCGGGGTACTATAGCCACGAGCAGTACTTC
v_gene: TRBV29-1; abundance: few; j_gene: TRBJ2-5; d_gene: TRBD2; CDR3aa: CSVGGGQETQYF; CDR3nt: TGCAGCGTTGGCGGGGGCCAAGAGACCCAGTACTTC
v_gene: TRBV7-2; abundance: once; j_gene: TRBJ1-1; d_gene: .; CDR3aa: CASSAPSNTEAFF; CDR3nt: TGTGCCAGCAGCGCCCCGAGCAACACTGAAGCTTTCTTT
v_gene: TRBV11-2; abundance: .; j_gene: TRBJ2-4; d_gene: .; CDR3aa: CASSPPWGDTLKNIQYF; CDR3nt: TGTGCCAGCAGCCCCCCCTGGGGGGACACCTTGAAAAACATTCAGTACTTC
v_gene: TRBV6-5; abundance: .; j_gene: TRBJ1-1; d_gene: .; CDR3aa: CASSYLGNGAEAFF; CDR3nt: TGTGCCAGCAGTTATCTCGGGAACGGGGCTGAAGCTTTCTTT
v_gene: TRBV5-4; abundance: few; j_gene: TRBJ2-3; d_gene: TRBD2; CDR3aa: CASSLAGGGSDTQYF; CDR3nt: TGTGCCAGCAGCTTAGCGGGAGGAGGTTCAGATACGCAGTATTTT
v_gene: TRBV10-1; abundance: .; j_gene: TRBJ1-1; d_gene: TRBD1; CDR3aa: CASSLLPGQGATEAFF; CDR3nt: TGCGCCAGCAGCCTCCTACCGGGACAGGGGGCAACTGAAGCTTTCTTT
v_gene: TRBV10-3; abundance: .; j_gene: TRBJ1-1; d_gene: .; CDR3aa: CAISGERSVPEAFF; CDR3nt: TGTGCCATCAGTGGTGAGCGGTCAGTTCCCGAAGCTTTCTTT
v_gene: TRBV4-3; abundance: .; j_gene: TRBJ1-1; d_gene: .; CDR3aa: CASSQDFRAEAFF; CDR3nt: TGCGCCAGCAGCCAAGATTTCCGGGCTGAAGCTTTCTTT
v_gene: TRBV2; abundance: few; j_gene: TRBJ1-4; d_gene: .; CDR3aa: CASSESEKLFF; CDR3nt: TGTGCCAGCAGTGAAAGTGAAAAACTGTTTTTT
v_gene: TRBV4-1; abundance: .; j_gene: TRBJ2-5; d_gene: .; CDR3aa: CASSQAKYLQETQYF; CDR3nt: TGCGCCAGCAGCCAAGCGAAGTACCTACAAGAGACCCAGTACTTC